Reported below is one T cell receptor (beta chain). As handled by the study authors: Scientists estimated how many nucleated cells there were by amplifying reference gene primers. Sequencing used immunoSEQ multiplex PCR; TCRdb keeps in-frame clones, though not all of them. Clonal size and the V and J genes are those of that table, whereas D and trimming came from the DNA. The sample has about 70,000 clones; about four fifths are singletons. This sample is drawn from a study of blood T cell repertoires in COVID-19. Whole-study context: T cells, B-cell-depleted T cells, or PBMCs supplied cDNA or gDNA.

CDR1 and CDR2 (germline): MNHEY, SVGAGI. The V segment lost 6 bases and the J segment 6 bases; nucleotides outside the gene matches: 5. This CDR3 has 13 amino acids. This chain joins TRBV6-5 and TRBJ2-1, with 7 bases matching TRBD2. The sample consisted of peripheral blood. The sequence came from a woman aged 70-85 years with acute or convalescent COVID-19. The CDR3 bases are TGTGCCAGCAGAAGGACTAGACTCAATGAGCAGTTCTTC. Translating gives CASRRTRLNEQFF.